This T cell receptor (beta chain) was observed in a study of T cell responses to AZD1222 COVID-19 vaccine. Whole-study findings and limits: At baseline, seropositivity was found in only 5 to 7 AZD1222 recipients.

Germline V gene lookup returns CDR1 SGDLS and CDR2 YYNGEE. J lost 7 bases, V lost 4 bases, and 11 bases had no gene match. The CDR3 covers 16 residues. Worth noting for this clone: As yet, its antigen is unknown.

Clones were read by immunoSEQ multiplex PCR, and TCRdb kept only the in-frame ones, dropping some. The sample carries about 190,000 clones, 80% to 90% recorded once. The sample was peripheral blood, taken on day 0 of MenACWY control vaccination. The chain couples TRBV9 to TRBJ2-5; 12 bases match TRBD2. This TCR was sampled from an adult in good health. The CDR3 is CASSQKLAGGAGTQYF. Written as DNA, the CDR3 is TGTGCCAGCAGCCAAAAGCTAGCGGGAGGGGCTGGGACCCAGTACTTC. The variable domain in full, completed from reference TRBV9 and TRBJ2-5, reads DSGVTQTPKHLITATGQRVTLRCSPRSGDLSVYWYQQSLDQGLQFLIQYYNGEERAKGNILERFSAQQFPDLHSELNLSSLELGDSALYFCASSQKLAGGAGTQYFGPGTRLLVL.